This T cell receptor (beta chain) is drawn from a study of T cells in Graves' hyperthyroidism and ophthalmopathy. The CDR3 consists of 14 residues. The V gene's germline CDR1 is SNHLY and CDR2 FYNNEI. Trimming removed 2 bases at V and 6 bases at J, with 11 bases between. Authors of the study amplified TCR beta CDR3 regions from RNA transcripts. The primer set for the first-round RT-PCR of the TCR CDR3 was HTBI. TCRdb reprocessed the multiplex PCR reads via MiXCR and lists one record per CDR3 protein. The sample has approximately 700,000 distinct CDR3 sequences, roughly 45% seen once; the top ten hold less than 9%. Exclusion followed for patients with uncontrolled infection, other autoimmune disease, pregnancy or lactation. Diagnoses used clinical symptoms, serum thyroxine and TRAb, thyroid ultrasound and orbital computed tomography. With regard to this clonotype: Given a much more abundant clone one base away, this may be a read error.

The sequence was collected from an adult man with Graves' disease, either hyperthyroidism or ophthalmopathy (not recorded which). The sample was peripheral blood or thyroid tissue (not recorded which). The gene calls are TRBV2 and TRBJ1-5; D perhaps matches TRBD1 (5 bases). The CDR3 DNA reads as TGTGCCAGCAGTGAAATCAGGGTGGTTCAGCCCCAGCATTTT. Its protein product is CASSEIRVVQPQHF.